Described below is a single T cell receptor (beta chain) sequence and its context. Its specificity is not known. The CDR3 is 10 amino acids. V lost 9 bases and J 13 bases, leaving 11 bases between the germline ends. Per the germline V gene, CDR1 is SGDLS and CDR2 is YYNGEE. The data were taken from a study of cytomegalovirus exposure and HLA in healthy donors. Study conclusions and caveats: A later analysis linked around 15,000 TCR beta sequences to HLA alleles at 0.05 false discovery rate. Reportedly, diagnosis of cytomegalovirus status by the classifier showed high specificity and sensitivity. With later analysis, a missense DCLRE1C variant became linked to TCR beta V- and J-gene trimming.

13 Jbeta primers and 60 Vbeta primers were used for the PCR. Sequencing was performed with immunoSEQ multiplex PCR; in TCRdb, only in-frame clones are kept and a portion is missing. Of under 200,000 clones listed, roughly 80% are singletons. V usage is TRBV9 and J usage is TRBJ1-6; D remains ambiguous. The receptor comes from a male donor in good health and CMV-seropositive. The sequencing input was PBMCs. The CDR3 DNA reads TGTGCCACCGCGGGAGCCCCCCTCCACTTT. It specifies CATAGAPLHF.